In this sample, the clone carrying this TCR beta chain is large. This record comes from a study of CD4 and CD8 cells across lung adenocarcinoma regions. TCRdb analysed the PCR reads with MiXCR anew, one entry per CDR3 protein. The table shows 8,200 or so distinct CDR3 sequences, with roughly 50% occurring only once. Localized lung adenocarcinoma, a non-small cell lung cancer, affected the donors. CDR3 length equals 15 residues. Germline V gene sequence: CDR1 SGHVS, CDR2 FNYEAQ. Trimming cost V 5 bases and J 2 bases, with 13 bases left between them. Input material: CD8+ T cells from the center of a lung tumor. The chain is built from TRBV7-6 and TRBJ2-1; tentative D call: TRBD2 (6 bases). This TCR was recovered from a female donor with lung adenocarcinoma. The CD4 and CD8 labels of this study may be unreliable. CDR3 residues: CASSPGRDPYNEQFF. In DNA, the CDR3 is TGTGCCAGCAGCCCGGGGCGGGACCCCTACAATGAGCAGTTCTTC.